Here is one TCR beta chain with its context. The data are from a study of tumor-infiltrating lymphocytes in primary liver carcinoma. Both blood RNA, taken from unsorted whole blood, and germline DNA were extracted. The template, around 540 ng total RNA, yielded TCR beta cDNA made with a constant-region primer. Construction of TCR beta libraries relied on three successive nested multiplex PCR rounds employing slightly modified ARM-PCR. TRBV1-TRBV30 forward and Cbeta reverse primers drove the first two roughly 9-cycle rounds. TCRdb re-called the multiplex PCR reads with MiXCR, one entry per CDR3 protein. The table shows around 330,000 distinct CDR3 sequences, with almost 60% occurring only once. The CDR3 is 13 amino acids. The germline V gene encodes CDR1 MDHEN and CDR2 SYDVKM. V lost 6 bases to trimming and J lost 8 bases, with 13 bases between them.

Sequencing input: peripheral blood. The clonotype was recovered from a woman in her 30s with primary liver carcinoma and hepatitis B virus infection. V usage is TRBV28 and J usage is TRBJ1-4; tentatively, D is TRBD1 (5 bases). This CDR3 is CASSRHEGEKLFF. The CDR3 region has the DNA TGTGCCAGCAGCCGACACGAGGGGGAAAAACTGTTTTTT.